This TCR beta chain was sequenced in a study of T cells in Graves' hyperthyroidism and ophthalmopathy. Notes on the study in general: A 13 V-J signature model discriminated ophthalmopathy versus stable hyperthyroidism. Model-based prediction identified ophthalmopathy a median around seven months prior to its onset.

The source material, RNA transcripts, was used to amplify TCR beta CDR3 regions. HTBI primers were used for first-round RT-PCR of the TCR CDR3. TCRdb re-derived calls from the multiplex PCR reads in MiXCR, one entry per CDR3 protein. This table holds about 360,000 distinct CDR3 sequences, roughly 25% found once. As for this clonotype: Its antigen remains unidentified.

The junction had 7 bases not matched to a gene; V was cut back by 6 bases and J by 3 bases. The CDR3 extends over 14 amino acids. The germline V gene has CDR1 MDHEN and CDR2 SYDVKM. Patients aged 18 to 65 had newly diagnosed hyperthyroidism lasting under 2 months. The sample taken for sequencing was blood. This chain uses TRBV28 with TRBJ1-2, with TRBD1 identical over 7 bases. The sequence derives from a man aged 45 to 65 with Graves' hyperthyroidism. CDR3 loop: CASRIDREDYGYTF. In DNA, the CDR3 is TGTGCCAGCAGAATCGACAGGGAGGACTATGGCTACACCTTC.